This T cell receptor (beta chain) came from a study of T cell repertoires in cytomegalovirus infection. About the research overall: It can be stated that public TCR beta signatures indicated CMV infection as well as a matching HLA type. Findings and caveats of the study: Accumulated public TCR beta family frequency recognized individuals carrying CMV together with the relevant HLA. Dominating the ex vivo response were TCR beta clonotypes that were CMV-specific and HLA-C-restricted.

With regard to this clonotype: What it binds is unknown.

TCRdb reprocessed the reads via MiXCR and lists one record per CDR3 protein. The table records around 450,000 distinct CDR3 sequences, around 32% of them present only once. The TCR originated in a human donor in good health (CMV status not recorded). Some clones in this sample may be carry-over from other donors' samples. Sequences were obtained from PBMCs.

The CDR3 DNA reads TGCAGCGTGGACAGGGGTGAGGGCTACGAGCAGTACTTC. Protein product: CSVDRGEGYEQYF. The genes are TRBV29-1 and TRBJ2-7; 9 nucleotides line up with TRBD1. Trimming removed 6 bases from V and 3 bases from J; junction bases left unmatched: 6. CDR3 length: 13 residues. Germline V gives CDR1 SQVTM, CDR2 ANQGSEA.